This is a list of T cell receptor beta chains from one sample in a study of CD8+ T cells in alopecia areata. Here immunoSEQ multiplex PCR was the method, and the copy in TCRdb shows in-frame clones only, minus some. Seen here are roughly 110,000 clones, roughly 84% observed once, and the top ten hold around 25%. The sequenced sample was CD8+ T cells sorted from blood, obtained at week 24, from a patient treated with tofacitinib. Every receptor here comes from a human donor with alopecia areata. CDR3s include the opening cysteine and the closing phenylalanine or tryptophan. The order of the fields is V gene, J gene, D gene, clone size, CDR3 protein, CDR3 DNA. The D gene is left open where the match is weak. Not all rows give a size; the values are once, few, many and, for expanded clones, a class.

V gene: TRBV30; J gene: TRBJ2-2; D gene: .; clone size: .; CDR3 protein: CAWSVALFGQAGELFF; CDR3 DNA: TGTGCCTGGAGTGTAGCCCTGTTCGGGCAGGCCGGGGAGCTGTTTTTT
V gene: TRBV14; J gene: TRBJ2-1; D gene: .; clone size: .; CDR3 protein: CASSQDRTVNEQFF; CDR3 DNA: TGTGCCAGCAGCCAAGATAGGACAGTCAATGAGCAGTTCTTC
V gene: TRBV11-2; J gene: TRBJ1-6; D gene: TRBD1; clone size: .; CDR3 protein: CASSFFPGTGDSPLHF; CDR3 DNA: TGTGCCAGCAGCTTTTTTCCCGGGACAGGGGATTCACCCCTCCACTTT
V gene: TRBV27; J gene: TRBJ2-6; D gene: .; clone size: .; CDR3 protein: CASTTSGANVLTF; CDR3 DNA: TGTGCCAGCACGACCTCTGGGGCCAACGTCCTGACTTTC
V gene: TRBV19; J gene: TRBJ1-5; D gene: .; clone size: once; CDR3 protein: CASSHNHRNQPQHF; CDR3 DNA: TGTGCCAGTAGTCACAACCACAGAAATCAGCCCCAGCATTTT
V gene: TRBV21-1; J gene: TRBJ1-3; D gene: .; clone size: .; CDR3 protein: CASPVSVMLWGNTIYF; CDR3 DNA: TGTGCCAGCCCTGTGTCAGTGATGCTCTGGGGAAACACCATATATTTT
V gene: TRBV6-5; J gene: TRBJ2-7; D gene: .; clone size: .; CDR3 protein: CASSYGQFSYEQYF; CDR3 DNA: TGTGCCAGCAGTTACGGCCAGTTCTCCTACGAGCAGTACTTC
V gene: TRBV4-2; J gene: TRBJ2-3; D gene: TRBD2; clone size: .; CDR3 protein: CASSQRLAATDTQYF; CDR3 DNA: TGTGCCAGCAGCCAGAGACTAGCGGCCACAGATACGCAGTATTTT
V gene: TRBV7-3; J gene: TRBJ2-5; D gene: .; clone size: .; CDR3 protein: CASSLEGGETQYF; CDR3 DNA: TGTGCCAGCAGCTTAGAGGGGGGAGAGACCCAGTACTTC
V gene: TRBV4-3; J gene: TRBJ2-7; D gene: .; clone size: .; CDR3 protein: CASSQHRTEAYEQYF; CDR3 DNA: TGCGCCAGCAGCCAACACCGGACAGAAGCCTACGAGCAGTACTTC
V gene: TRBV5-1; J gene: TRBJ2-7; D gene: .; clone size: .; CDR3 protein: CASSLGTRNPYEQYF; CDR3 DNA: TGCGCCAGCAGCCTCGGGACACGGAACCCCTACGAGCAGTACTTC
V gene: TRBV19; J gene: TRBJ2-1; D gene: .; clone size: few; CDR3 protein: CASSSYQVSYNEQFF; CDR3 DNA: TGTGCCAGCAGCTCCTACCAGGTATCGTACAATGAGCAGTTCTTC
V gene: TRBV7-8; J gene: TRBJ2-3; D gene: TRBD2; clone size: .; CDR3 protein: CASSLILDLSGGEFADTQYF; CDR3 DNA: TGTGCCAGCAGCTTAATCCTAGATCTCAGCGGGGGGGAGTTCGCAGATACGCAGTATTTT
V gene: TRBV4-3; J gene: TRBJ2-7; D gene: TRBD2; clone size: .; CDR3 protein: CASSQDRYPGLPNLKQYF; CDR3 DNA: TGCGCCAGCAGCCAAGATCGGTACCCGGGACTACCTAATCTAAAGCAGTACTTC
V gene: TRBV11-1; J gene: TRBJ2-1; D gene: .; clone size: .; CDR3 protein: CASSVFEGTPNNEQFF; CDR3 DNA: TGTGCCAGCAGCGTCTTCGAAGGGACTCCTAACAATGAGCAGTTCTTC
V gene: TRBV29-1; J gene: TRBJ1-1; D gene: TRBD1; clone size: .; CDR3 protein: CSVAGQGMNTEAFF; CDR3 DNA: TGCAGCGTGGCAGGACAGGGAATGAACACTGAAGCTTTCTTT
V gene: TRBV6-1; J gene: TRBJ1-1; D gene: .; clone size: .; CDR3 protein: CASSEISPWTESPNTEAFF; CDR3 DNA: TGTGCCAGCAGTGAGATAAGCCCTTGGACAGAAAGCCCGAACACTGAAGCTTTCTTT
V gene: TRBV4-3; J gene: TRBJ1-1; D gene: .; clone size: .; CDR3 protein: CASSQGPRGQTNTEAFF; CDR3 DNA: TGCGCCAGCAGCCAAGGGCCCCGAGGTCAGACGAACACTGAAGCTTTCTTT
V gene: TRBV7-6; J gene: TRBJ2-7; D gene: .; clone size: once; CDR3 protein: CASSLGASSYEQYF; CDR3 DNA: TGTGCCAGCAGCTTAGGTGCGAGCTCCTACGAGCAGTACTTC
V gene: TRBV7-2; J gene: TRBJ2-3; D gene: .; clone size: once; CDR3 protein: CASSLAGGPADTQYF; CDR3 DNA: TGTGCCAGCAGCTTAGCGGGGGGGCCGGCAGATACGCAGTATTTT
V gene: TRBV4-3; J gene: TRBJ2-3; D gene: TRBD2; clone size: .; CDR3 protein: CASSPWTSGESTDTQYF; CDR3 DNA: TGCGCCAGCAGCCCGTGGACTAGCGGGGAGAGCACAGATACGCAGTATTTT
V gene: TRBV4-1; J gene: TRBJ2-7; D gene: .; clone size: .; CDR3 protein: CASSQDLRTFFTYEQYF; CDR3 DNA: TGCGCCAGCAGCCAAGATCTCCGGACGTTTTTTACCTACGAGCAGTACTTC
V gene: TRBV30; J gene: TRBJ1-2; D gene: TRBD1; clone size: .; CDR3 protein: CAWSSGTDYGYTF; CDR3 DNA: TGTGCCTGGAGCTCCGGGACAGACTATGGCTACACCTTC
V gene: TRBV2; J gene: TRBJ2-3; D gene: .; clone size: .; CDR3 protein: CASIQSDTQYF; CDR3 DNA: TGTGCCAGCATCCAGTCGGATACGCAGTATTTT
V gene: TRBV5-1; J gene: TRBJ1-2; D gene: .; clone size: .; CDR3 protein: CASSWSEGDYGYTF; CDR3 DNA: TGCGCCAGCAGCTGGTCGGAGGGGGACTATGGCTACACCTTC
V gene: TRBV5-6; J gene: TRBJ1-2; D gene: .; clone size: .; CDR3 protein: CASSLGAGRNDYGYTF; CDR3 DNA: TGTGCCAGCAGCTTGGGTGCGGGCCGAAACGACTATGGCTACACCTTC
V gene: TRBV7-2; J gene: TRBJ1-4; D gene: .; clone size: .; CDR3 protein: CASSLHRALWESTNEKLFF; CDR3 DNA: TGTGCCAGCAGCCTCCACCGGGCCCTCTGGGAATCAACTAATGAAAAACTGTTTTTT
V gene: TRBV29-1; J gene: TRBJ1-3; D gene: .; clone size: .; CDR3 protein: CSVEGQRSGNTIYF; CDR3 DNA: TGCAGCGTAGAAGGACAACGCTCTGGAAACACCATATATTTT
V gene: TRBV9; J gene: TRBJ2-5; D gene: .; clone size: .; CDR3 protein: CASSVTLGETQYF; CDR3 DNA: TGTGCCAGCAGCGTGACCTTAGGAGAGACCCAGTACTTC
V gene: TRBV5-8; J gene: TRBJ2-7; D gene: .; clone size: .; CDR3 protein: CASTPRGAKYEQYF; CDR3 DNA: TGTGCCAGCACCCCCCGGGGGGCAAAGTACGAGCAGTACTTC
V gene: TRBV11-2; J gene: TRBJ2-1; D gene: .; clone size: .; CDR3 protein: CASSSSRFSGRSSYNEQFF; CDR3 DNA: TGTGCCAGCAGCTCGAGTAGGTTCTCGGGACGGAGTTCCTACAATGAGCAGTTCTTC
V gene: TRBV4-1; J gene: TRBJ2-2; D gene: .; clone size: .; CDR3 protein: CASSQDRQWSGELFF; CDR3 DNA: TGCGCCAGCAGCCAAGATAGACAGTGGAGCGGGGAGCTGTTTTTT
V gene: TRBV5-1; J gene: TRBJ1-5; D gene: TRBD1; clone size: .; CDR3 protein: CASSLGTGRLQPQHF; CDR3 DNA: TGCGCCAGCAGCTTGGGGACAGGGCGGCTTCAGCCCCAGCATTTT
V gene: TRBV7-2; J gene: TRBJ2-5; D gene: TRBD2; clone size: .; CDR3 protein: CASSLGRLAGRQETQYF; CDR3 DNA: TGTGCCAGCAGCTTAGGACGGCTAGCGGGGAGGCAAGAGACCCAGTACTTC
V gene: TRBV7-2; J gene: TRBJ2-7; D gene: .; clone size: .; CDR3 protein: CASTGGLTYEQYF; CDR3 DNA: TGTGCCAGCACGGGGGGCCTTACCTACGAGCAGTACTTC
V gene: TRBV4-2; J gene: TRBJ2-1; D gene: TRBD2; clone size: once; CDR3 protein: CASSQAAGVPPFF; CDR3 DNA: TGTGCCAGCAGCCAAGCAGCGGGGGTTCCTCCGTTCTTC
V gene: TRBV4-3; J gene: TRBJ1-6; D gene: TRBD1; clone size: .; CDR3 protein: CASSQGTGANSPLHF; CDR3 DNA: TGCGCCAGCAGCCAAGGGACAGGGGCTAATTCACCCCTCCACTTT
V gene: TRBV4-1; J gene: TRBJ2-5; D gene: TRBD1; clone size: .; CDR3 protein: CASSHTTGEETQYF; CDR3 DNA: TGCGCCAGCAGCCACACGACAGGGGAGGAGACCCAGTACTTC
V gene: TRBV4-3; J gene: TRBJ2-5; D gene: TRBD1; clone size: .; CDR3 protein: CASSQGTGEEETQYF; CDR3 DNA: TGCGCCAGCAGCCAAGGGACAGGGGAGGAAGAGACCCAGTACTTC
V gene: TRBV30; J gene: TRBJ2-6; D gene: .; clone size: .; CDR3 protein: CAWILTSSGANVLTF; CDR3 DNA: TGTGCCTGGATCCTTACTAGCTCTGGGGCCAACGTCCTGACTTTC
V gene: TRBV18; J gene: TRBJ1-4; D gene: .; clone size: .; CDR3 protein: CASSRLDATNEKLFF; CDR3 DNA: TGTGCCAGCTCGCGGCTAGATGCAACTAATGAAAAACTGTTTTTT
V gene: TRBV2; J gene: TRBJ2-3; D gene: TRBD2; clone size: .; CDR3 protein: CASRVAGDTDTQYF; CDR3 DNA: TGTGCCAGCAGGGTAGCGGGGGACACAGATACGCAGTATTTT
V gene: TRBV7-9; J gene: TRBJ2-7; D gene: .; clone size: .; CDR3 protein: CASSPQGLSSYEQYF; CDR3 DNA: TGTGCCAGCAGCCCCCAGGGACTTAGCTCCTACGAGCAGTACTTC
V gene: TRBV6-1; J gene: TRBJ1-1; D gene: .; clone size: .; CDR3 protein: CAFKTGIEAFF; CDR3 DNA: TGTGCCTTCAAAACGGGTATTGAAGCTTTCTTT
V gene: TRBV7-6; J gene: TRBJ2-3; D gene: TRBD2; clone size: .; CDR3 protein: CASSAPLAGGSSDTQYF; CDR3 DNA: TGTGCCAGCAGCGCACCACTAGCGGGGGGGTCCTCAGATACGCAGTATTTT
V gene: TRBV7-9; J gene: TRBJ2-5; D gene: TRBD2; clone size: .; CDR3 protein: CASSFPTSGEETQYF; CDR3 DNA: TGTGCCAGCAGCTTTCCGACTAGCGGGGAAGAGACCCAGTACTTC
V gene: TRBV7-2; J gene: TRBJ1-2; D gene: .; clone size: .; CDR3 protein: CASSLSLSGDHGYTF; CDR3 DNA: TGTGCCAGCAGCTTATCCCTCTCAGGGGATCATGGCTACACCTTC
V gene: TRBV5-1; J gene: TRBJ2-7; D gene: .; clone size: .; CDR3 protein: CASRMIGTEYEQYF; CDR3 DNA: TGCGCCAGCAGAATGATAGGGACCGAGTACGAGCAGTACTTC
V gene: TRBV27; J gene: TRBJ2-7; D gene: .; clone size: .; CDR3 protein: CASSFLRGNEQYF; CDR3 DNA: TGTGCCAGCAGTTTCCTCCGGGGAAACGAGCAGTACTTC
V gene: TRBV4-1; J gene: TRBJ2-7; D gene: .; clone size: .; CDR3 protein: CASSPSGDNYEQYF; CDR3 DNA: TGCGCCAGCAGCCCGAGTGGGGACAACTACGAGCAGTACTTC